This T cell receptor (beta chain) was observed in a study of blood T cell repertoires in COVID-19. On the study more broadly: COVID-19 samples collected from the United States, Italy and Spain covered acute and convalescent phases. T cells, B-cell-depleted T cells, or PBMCs provided the cDNA or gDNA that served as material.

The CDR3 spans 14 residues. Deletions cut 6 bases from V and 0 bases from J, with 9 bases between. The germline V gene has CDR1 MDHEN and CDR2 SYDVKM. The assay was immunoSEQ multiplex PCR, and TCRdb's table has in-frame clones only and misses some. The sample has 200,000 or so clones; around 83% are singletons. Sequenced sample: peripheral blood. This receptor was obtained from a man aged 50 to 59 who had recovered from COVID-19. The gene calls are TRBV28 and TRBJ1-5; D gene uncertain. The CDR3 DNA is TGTGCCAGCAGAACGGTCTCTAGCAATCAGCCCCAGCATTTT. Residues: CASRTVSSNQPQHF.